These 15 T cell receptor beta chains came from one sample sequenced in a study of T cell repertoires in cytomegalovirus infection. Antigen specificity for these receptors is unknown. TCRdb used MiXCR to reprocess the reads, holding one entry per CDR3 protein. The sample includes roughly 920,000 distinct CDR3 sequences, more than 25% of them seen just once. The specimen comprised cultured CD8+ T cells from PBMCs, sampled from culture after CMV antigen stimulation. The source of these receptors is a human donor in good health (CMV status not recorded). Some clones in this sample may be carry-over from other donors' samples.

The chain joins TRBV4-1 to TRBJ2-1, with a possible D match to TRBD1 (5 bases). V lost 0 bases and J lost 10, with 7 bases in between. CDR1 MGHRA and CDR2 YSYEKL come from the germline V gene. This CDR3 is built from 12 residues. This chain's CDR3 is CASSQEGREQFF. In DNA, the CDR3 is TGCGCCAGCAGCCAAGAGGGGCGGGAGCAGTTCTTC.

The CDR3 loop is CAGDSPGANVLTF. The CDR3 nucleotides read TGTGCCGGAGATTCACCTGGGGCCAACGTCCTGACTTTC. The rearrangement uses TRBV6-2 or TRBV6-3 and TRBJ2-6; D remains unclear. V lost 11 bases to trimming and J lost 2 bases, with 10 bases between them. Per the germline V gene, CDR1 is MNHEY and CDR2 is SVGEGT. This CDR3 has 13 amino acids.

V gene TRBV7-2 combines with J gene TRBJ2-1; TRBD2 aligns across 7 bases. Per the germline V gene, CDR1 is SGHTA and CDR2 is FQGNSA. The CDR3 consists of 19 residues. Unmatched junction bases numbered 21, after V lost 5 bases and J lost 5 bases. The CDR3 nucleotides read TGTGCCAGCAGCGCCTCTCGTGCCTGGACACAGCGGGGCCACAATGAGCAGTTCTTC. Translating gives CASSASRAWTQRGHNEQFF.

CDR3 DNA sequence: TGTGCTAGTGGTTTGGTACCGGGCGGGGGCTACACCTTC. Translated: CASGLVPGGGYTF. The chain links TRBV12-5 to TRBJ1-2; no clear D gene. The CDR3 covers 13 residues. CDR1 LGHNT and CDR2 FRNRAP come from the germline V gene. V was trimmed by 0 bases and J by 8 bases, leaving 10 bases between them.

This sequence joins TRBV7-3 and TRBJ1-6; unclear D gene. V lost 2 bases, J lost 9 bases, and 11 bases lay in between. This CDR3 has 14 residues. Germline lookup yields CDR1 SGHTA and CDR2 FQGTGA. CDR3 nucleotides: TGTGCCAGCAGCTTATCCAGATCAGGTTCACCCCTCCACTTT. Amino acid sequence: CASSLSRSGSPLHF.

This clonotype was counted at least ten times. V gene TRBV7-2 combines with J gene TRBJ2-2, with unresolved D. Germline CDR1 and CDR2: SGHTA and FQGNSA. Between the trimmed V and J ends, which lost 1 base and 6 bases, there was a span of 12 bases. This CDR3 is built from 15 residues. The CDR3 sequence: CASSLGGFGAGELFF. Here the CDR3 DNA reads TGTGCCAGCAGCTTAGGGGGATTTGGGGCCGGGGAGCTGTTTTTT. The full variable domain, with the rest looked up from reference TRBV7-2 and TRBJ2-2, is GAGVSQSPSNKVTEKGKDVELRCDPISGHTALYWYRQSLGQGLEFLIYFQGNSAPDKSGLPSDRFSAERTGGSVSTLTIQRTQQEDSAVYLCASSLGGFGAGELFFGEGSRLTVL.

The V call is TRBV19, the J call TRBJ1-2, with 11 positions matching TRBD1. In germline, CDR1 is LNHDA, CDR2 SQIVND (reference sequence). The CDR3 covers 14 residues. After removal of 3 bases from V and 4 bases from J, the junction contained 1 base not matched to a gene. CDR3 amino acids: CASSIGQGAYGYTF. The CDR3 DNA reads TGTGCCAGTAGTATTGGACAGGGGGCCTATGGCTACACCTTC.

The chain carries TRBV2 and TRBJ1-4; TRBD1 might be the D (6 bases). The V gene's germline CDR1 is SNHLY and CDR2 FYNNEI. The CDR3 contains 19 residues. V dropped 4 bases and J dropped 0 bases, with 21 bases sitting between them. CDR3 sequence: CASSGGRQAEDTTNEKLFF. For the CDR3, the DNA is TGTGCCAGCAGTGGCGGCCGACAGGCAGAGGACACAACTAATGAAAAACTGTTTTTT. Full variable domain (missing parts from reference TRBV2 and TRBJ1-4): EPEVTQTPSHQVTQMGQEVILRCVPISNHLYFYWYRQILGQKVEFLVSFYNNEISEKSEIFDDQFSVERPDGSNFTLKIRSTKLEDSAMYFCASSGGRQAEDTTNEKLFFGSGTQLSVL.

The chain uses TRBV7-9 and TRBJ2-7, with a weak D call TRBD2 (6 bases). V shed 7 bases and J shed 12 bases, with 19 bases lying between them. The CDR3 runs 12 residues. Germline CDR1 reads SEHNR; CDR2 reads FQNEAQ (reference sequence). The CDR3 loop is CASNIRDFTPYV. In nucleotides, the CDR3 is TGTGCCAGCAACATCCGGGACTTCACTCCGTACGTC.

V and J are TRBV20-1 and TRBJ2-7; no definite D call. Trimming stripped 2 bases from V and 0 bases from J, with 14 bases between. The CDR3 spans 15 residues. Germline V gives CDR1 DFQATT, CDR2 SNEGSKA (reference sequence). The CDR3 here is CSARSPETPSYEQYF. Here the CDR3 DNA reads TGCAGTGCTAGATCCCCGGAAACGCCCTCCTACGAGCAGTACTTC.

The chain combines TRBV19 with TRBJ1-1; D is ambiguous. CDR1 and CDR2 (germline): LNHDA, SQIVND (reference sequence). The CDR3 spans 12 residues. Trimming left V 5 bases short and J 8 bases short, with 12 bases between. CDR3 sequence: CASSPGLVEAFF. CDR3 coding DNA: TGTGCCAGTAGTCCCGGGTTGGTGGAAGCTTTCTTT.

This clonotype showed up just a few times. The chain recombines TRBV6-2 or TRBV6-3 with TRBJ2-1; 7 bases are a match to TRBD1. This CDR3 has 16 amino acids. In germline, CDR1 is MNHEY, CDR2 SVGEGT. Trimming at V came to 2 bases and at J to 5 bases, leaving 9 bases not matched to a gene. The CDR3 DNA reads TGTGCCAGCAGTTACCTCGGGACAGCTCTGGACAATGAGCAGTTCTTC. It yields the protein CASSYLGTALDNEQFF.

To note about this clonotype: This may arise from a read error, as a much more abundant clone is one base away. The chain uses TRBV7-6 and TRBJ2-2; D is uncertain. CDR1 is SGHVS, CDR2 FNYEAQ, per germline. The CDR3 totals 19 residues. In DNA, the CDR3 is TGTTCCAGCAGCTTAATTCACGAAGAAAGTAGGCTGAACACCGGGGAGCTGTTTTTT. It codes for CSSSLIHEESRLNTGELFF.

The chain couples TRBV20-1 to TRBJ1-6; D may be TRBD1 (5 bases). V lost 7 bases, J lost 0 bases, and 13 bases lay in between. CDR3 length: 15 amino acids. In germline, CDR1 is DFQATT, CDR2 SNEGSKA (reference sequence). DNA of the CDR3: TGCAGTGTTCGACCCGACAGCTCCTATAATTCACCCCTCCACTTT. Its translation is CSVRPDSSYNSPLHF.

This clonotype was picked up many times. V usage is TRBV6-2 or TRBV6-3 and J usage is TRBJ2-2; D is uncertain. This CDR3 comprises 16 residues. CDR1 is MNHEY and CDR2 is SVGEGT in the germline V gene. Between the trimmed V and J ends, which lost 8 bases and 6 bases, there was a span of 22 bases. This CDR3 is CASYDKIRDVAGELFF. The CDR3 bases are TGTGCCAGCTACGACAAGATAAGGGATGTGGCCGGGGAGCTGTTTTTT.